The clone carrying this T cell receptor beta chain was seen more than once but under ten times. Its antigen is not identified. This sample stems from a study of cytomegalovirus exposure and HLA in healthy donors. The study's findings and limits: Roughly uniform depth of sequencing across donors was assumed in presence/absence analyses. The study recorded around 160 TCR beta chains that were cytomegalovirus-associated.

The PCR made use of 60 Vbeta and 13 Jbeta primers. The assay was immunoSEQ multiplex PCR, and TCRdb's table has in-frame clones only and misses some. The sample has about 180,000 clones; around 80% are singletons. There are 15 residues in the CDR3. Germline CDR1 and CDR2: LNHDA and SQIVND (reference sequence). V was pared by 6 bases and J by 1 base, with 15 bases between. This chain uses TRBV19 with TRBJ1-1, with a possible D match to TRBD1 (5 bases). The source material was PBMCs. This receptor was taken from a female donor in good health and CMV-seronegative. The CDR3 DNA sequence: TGTGCCAGTAGACACCCCGGGGGGAAGAACACTGAAGCTTTCTTT. Protein sequence: CASRHPGGKNTEAFF.